This T cell receptor beta chain was sequenced during a study of Graves' ophthalmopathy and Graves' hyperthyroidism. Study context: At the time of initial diagnosis and before any treatment, peripheral blood was collected.

PBMCs were density-gradient isolated from about 9.6 ml fresh blood. General observations from the study: The model's prediction of ophthalmopathy progression had roughly 68% sensitivity and around 77% specificity.

Notes on this clonotype: The antigen is undetermined.

Scientists amplified the TCR beta CDR3 regions from RNA transcripts. A first-round RT-PCR used HTBI primers, followed by a second-round multiplex PCR. TCRdb used MiXCR to reprocess the multiplex PCR reads, holding one entry per CDR3 protein. The table shows around 600,000 distinct CDR3 sequences, with more than 40% occurring only once. The CDR3 loop spans 18 amino acids. Germline CDR1 reads SNHLY; CDR2 reads FYNNEI. Trimming took 5 bases from V and 1 from J; bases not matched to a gene: 15. The sequenced sample was peripheral blood. This sequence originates from an adult man with Graves' ophthalmopathy. The V and J genes are TRBV2 and TRBJ2-7, with 9 positions matching TRBD1. CDR3 in amino acids: CASSRTTTGGWQSYEQYF. CDR3 coding DNA: TGTGCCAGCAGTCGTACAACTACAGGGGGCTGGCAATCCTACGAGCAGTACTTC.